The 2 T cell receptor beta chains listed next were all sequenced from one sample in a study of T cells in Graves' hyperthyroidism and ophthalmopathy. Amplification yielded TCR beta CDR3 regions, with RNA transcripts as the source. HTBI primers were employed in a first-round RT-PCR of the TCR CDR3. TCRdb independently ran MiXCR on the multiplex PCR reads; one entry per CDR3 protein. The sample consists of 280,000 or so distinct CDR3 sequences, approximately 16% of them appearing once. Sequenced sample: blood. Receptors originate from a woman in her forties or fifties with Graves' hyperthyroidism that later progressed to Graves' ophthalmopathy.

The V call is TRBV19, the J call TRBJ2-2, with TRBD1 matching over 7 bases. The V segment lost 6 bases and the J segment 4 bases; nucleotides outside the gene matches: 8. Germline CDR1 LNHDA, CDR2 SQIVND (reference sequence). The CDR3 is 15 residues long. The CDR3 DNA sequence: TGTGCCAGTAGCTGGGGGACAGTCCTCACCGGGGAGCTGTTTTTT. This codes for CASSWGTVLTGELFF.

This chain joins TRBV14 and TRBJ2-5, with D unclear. V lost 4 bases, J lost 0 bases, and 9 bases lay in between. The V gene's germline CDR1 is SGHDN and CDR2 FVKESK. The CDR3 runs 14 residues. In DNA, the CDR3 is TGTGCCAGCAGCCCATCGCGGAACCAAGAGACCCAGTACTTC. Translated: CASSPSRNQETQYF.